This T cell receptor (beta chain) came from a study of control samples from healthy donors and cancer patients. This clone showed up just a few times. The V gene lost 3 bases and the J gene lost 0 bases, with 12 bases spanning the gap. The CDR3 length is 16 residues. Germline V gene lookup returns CDR1 MDHEN and CDR2 SYDVKM. Generated by immunoSEQ multiplex PCR, the TCRdb table keeps only in-frame clones and is missing some. The sample holds roughly 200,000 clones, over 90% seen once. Sample: blood. The J gene is TRBJ1-3, the V gene TRBV28; D remains ambiguous. The clonotype originates from a man aged 45-65 years in good health. CDR3 nucleotide sequence: TGTGCCAGCAGTTTTAGGATAGGACGCTCTGGAAACACCATATATTTT. Its translation: CASSFRIGRSGNTIYF.